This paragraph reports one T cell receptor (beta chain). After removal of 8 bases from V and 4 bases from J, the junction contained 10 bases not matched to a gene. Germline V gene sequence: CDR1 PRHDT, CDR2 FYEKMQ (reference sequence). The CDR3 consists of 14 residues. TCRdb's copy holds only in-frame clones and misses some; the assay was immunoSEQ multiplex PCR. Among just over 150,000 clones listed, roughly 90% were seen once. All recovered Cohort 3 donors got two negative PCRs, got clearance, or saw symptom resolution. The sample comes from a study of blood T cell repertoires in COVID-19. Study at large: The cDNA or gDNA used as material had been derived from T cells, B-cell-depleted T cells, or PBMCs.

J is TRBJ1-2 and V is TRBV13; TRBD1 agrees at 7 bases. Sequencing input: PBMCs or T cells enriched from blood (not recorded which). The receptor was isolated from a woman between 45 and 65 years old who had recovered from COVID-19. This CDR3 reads CASQKGDSFYGYTF. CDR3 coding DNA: TGTGCCAGCCAAAAAGGGGACAGCTTCTATGGCTACACCTTC.